This paragraph reports one TCR beta chain. This sample was taken from a study of radiation and T cells in renal cell carcinoma. Repertoires were generated with immunoSEQ multiplex PCR, while TCRdb's copy carries only in-frame clones and drops some. The sample shows about 170,000 clones, 88% of them seen only once. The CDR3 consists of 14 residues. Germline CDR1 reads SGDLS; CDR2 reads YYNGEE. V was cut by 4 bases and J by 8 bases, with 18 bases left in between. Stated time point: blood 4 weeks post-SBRT, at nephrectomy. Stated treatment: 15 Gy SBRT to primary tumor, nephrectomy 4 weeks later. Blood was sampled at baseline, 2 weeks and 4 weeks after SBRT.

This clonotype originated in a woman aged 45-60 years with renal cell carcinoma. V is TRBV9 and J is TRBJ1-2; no clear D. Specimen: blood, collected from a patient whose treatment included radiotherapy and nephrectomy. This CDR3 is CASSPRTASIGYTF. The CDR3 DNA reads as TGTGCCAGCAGCCCGCGTACAGCCTCTATAGGCTACACCTTC.